These 27 T cell receptor beta chains were sequenced from one sample in a study of CD8 T cells in ankylosing spondylitis. No antigens are known for them. Findings and caveats of the study: Characteristic, it appeared, of ankylosing spondylitis blood was a TCR beta motif of eight highly homologous variants.

TCRdb re-called the 5' RACE reads with MiXCR, one entry per CDR3 protein. The table shows about 500,000 distinct CDR3 sequences, with 5.3% occurring only once. Sample: blood, either unsorted or a sorted T cell fraction (not recorded which). The receptors shown here come from a male donor with ankylosing spondylitis.

This clonotype turned up a few times. This chain links TRBV7-6 with TRBJ2-7, with no clear D. There are 14 residues in the CDR3. CDR1 is SGHVS, CDR2 FNYEAQ, per germline. The germline V and J ends were trimmed by 1 base and 2 bases, with 9 bases remaining between them. The CDR3: CASSLGTNPYEQYF. The CDR3 region has the DNA TGTGCCAGCAGCTTAGGGACGAACCCCTACGAGCAGTACTTC.

This clonotype was observed many times. The rearrangement uses TRBV11-2 and TRBJ2-7; D is ambiguous. Germline CDR1 SGHAT, CDR2 FQNNGV. The CDR3 is 14 amino acids. Trimming shortened V by 3 bases and J by 6 bases, and 15 bases separated the two germline ends. The CDR3 loop is CASSFTSPSIEQYF. CDR3 nucleotides: TGTGCCAGCAGCTTTACCTCCCCCAGTATCGAGCAGTACTTC.

This clonotype has at least ten counts. V and J are TRBV6-1 and TRBJ1-2; TRBD1 matches at 10 bases. Trimming at V came to 6 bases and at J to 3 bases, leaving 7 bases not matched to a gene. The CDR3 contains 15 residues. CDR1 MNHNS and CDR2 SASEGT come from the germline V gene. CDR3 region: CASRTRTGGDYGYTF. In DNA, the CDR3 is TGTGCCAGCAGAACCAGGACAGGGGGGGACTATGGCTACACCTTC.

This clonotype was seen repeatedly, ten times or more. The V and J genes are TRBV7-2 and TRBJ1-1; D may be TRBD1 (5 bases). Trimming left V 4 bases short and J 8 bases short, with 14 bases between. Germline V CDR1 and CDR2: SGHTA, FQGNSA. This CDR3 contains 13 residues. For the CDR3, the DNA is TGTGCCAGCAGCTCAGTAACCTCAGGGGAAGCTTTCTTT. Translating it yields CASSSVTSGEAFF.

The chain links TRBV7-9 to TRBJ2-2; the match to TRBD2 covers 15 bases. Trimming took 6 bases from V and 0 from J; bases not matched to a gene: 2. The CDR3 totals 17 residues. CDR1 SEHNR and CDR2 FQNEAQ come from the germline V gene (reference sequence). CDR3 nucleotides: TGTGCCAGCAGGGGACTAGCGGGGGGTCCGAACACCGGGGAGCTGTTTTTT. Protein: CASRGLAGGPNTGELFF.

This clonotype was detected many times. This chain connects TRBV9 to TRBJ2-2; 11 positions agree with TRBD2. CDR1 and CDR2 from the germline V gene are SGDLS and YYNGEE. Trimming removed 4 bases from V and 0 bases from J; junction bases left unmatched: 14. CDR3 length: 20 residues. Here the CDR3 DNA reads TGTGCCAGCAGCACTACTAGCGGGGGAATAAGAAGCGCGAACACCGGGGAGCTGTTTTTT. Residues: CASSTTSGGIRSANTGELFF.

This clonotype turned up a few times. The chain couples TRBV2 to TRBJ1-1, with 9 positions matching TRBD1. The CDR3 is 14 amino acids. Per the germline V gene, CDR1 is SNHLY and CDR2 is FYNNEI. Unmatched junction bases numbered 6, after V lost 6 bases and J lost 4 bases. CDR3 DNA: TGTGCCAGCAGCGAACAGGGGGCGGGCACTGAAGCTTTCTTT. Translation: CASSEQGAGTEAFF.

Many counts were recorded for this clonotype. V usage is TRBV7-9 and J usage is TRBJ1-6, with D possibly being TRBD1 (5 bases). In germline, CDR1 is SEHNR, CDR2 FQNEAQ (reference sequence). The CDR3 is 15 residues long. Trimming removed 5 bases from V and 3 bases from J, with 11 bases in between. The CDR3: CASSPSTVYNSPLHF. CDR3 nucleotide sequence: TGTGCCAGCAGCCCCTCGACAGTCTATAATTCACCCCTCCACTTT. Supplemented by reference TRBV7-9 and TRBJ1-6, the full variable domain reads DTGVSQNPRHKITKRGQNVTFRCDPISEHNRLYWYRQTLGQGPEFLTYFQNEAQLEKSRLLSDRFSAERPKGSFSTLEIQRTEQGDSAMYLCASSPSTVYNSPLHFGNGTRLTVT.

The table lists this clonotype with many counts. The CDR3 loop reads CASSYSPSKGAVGGYTF. CDR3 coding DNA: TGTGCCAGCAGTTACTCACCCTCTAAAGGGGCAGTAGGCGGCTACACCTTC. The chain has TRBV6-5 and TRBJ1-2, with D perhaps matching TRBD1 (5 bases). Germline CDR1 is MNHEY and CDR2 is SVGAGI. Trimming left V 0 bases short and J 8 bases short, with 22 bases between. CDR3 length equals 17 residues.

CDR3 in DNA: TGCAGTGCAAACCCGGGGGAGACCCAGTACTTC. This translates into CSANPGETQYF. The chain links TRBV20-1 to TRBJ2-5; TRBD2 might be the D (5 bases). The CDR3 has 11 residues. Germline CDR1 is DFQATT and CDR2 is SNEGSKA (reference sequence). Trimming took 6 bases from V and 5 from J, leaving 10 bases between them.

This clonotype was found many times. V gene TRBV29-1 combines with J gene TRBJ1-4; no clear D. V was shortened by 7 bases and J by 1 base, with 10 bases between the two germline ends. The CDR3 extends over 13 amino acids. The germline V gene has CDR1 SQVTM and CDR2 ANQGSEA. In DNA form, the CDR3 reads TGCAGCGCAACCGGGATAACTAATGAAAAACTGTTTTTT. Residues: CSATGITNEKLFF.

V gene TRBV6-5 combines with J gene TRBJ2-2; D uncertain. Trimming left V 4 bases short and J 1 base short, with 10 bases between. The CDR3 loop spans 15 amino acids. CDR1 and CDR2 from the germline V gene are MNHEY and SVGAGI. The CDR3 is CASSLIQVNTGELFF. CDR3 nucleotide sequence: TGTGCCAGCAGTTTGATCCAGGTGAACACCGGGGAGCTGTTTTTT.

This clonotype was detected many times. The chain employs TRBV7-2 and TRBJ2-2; weak D call: TRBD1 (5 bases). The V end lost 7 bases, the J end lost 0 bases, and 12 bases lay between the germline ends. The length of the CDR3 is 15 residues. Germline assignment: CDR1 SGHTA and CDR2 FQGNSA. CDR3 DNA: TGTGCCAGCACGCAGGACATCGCGAACACCGGGGAGCTGTTTTTT. Protein: CASTQDIANTGELFF. Based on the CDR3 plus reference TRBV7-2 and TRBJ2-2, the full variable domain is GAGVSQSPSNKVTEKGKDVELRCDPISGHTALYWYRQSLGQGLEFLIYFQGNSAPDKSGLPSDRFSAERTGGSVSTLTIQRTQQEDSAVYLCASTQDIANTGELFFGEGSRLTVL.

This clonotype has a count of ten or more. The chain is built from TRBV12-3 or TRBV12-4 and TRBJ1-1; no clear D. This CDR3 is 14 amino acids long. The V end lost 5 bases, the J end lost 1 base, and 11 bases lay between the germline ends. The CDR3 spells CASSTAGKNTEAFF. The CDR3 nucleotides read TGTGCCAGCAGTACTGCCGGGAAGAACACTGAAGCTTTCTTT.

This clonotype came up many times. The chain links TRBV7-9 to TRBJ2-1; D uncertain. Trimming took off 5 bases at V and 5 bases at J, with 7 bases between the two ends. CDR1 is SEHNR, CDR2 FQNEAQ, per germline (reference sequence). The CDR3 covers 12 residues. In DNA, the CDR3 is TGTGCCAGCAGCCCCCCCCACAATGAGCAGTTCTTC. It codes for CASSPPHNEQFF.

This clonotype was seen at least ten times. The chain combines TRBV29-1 with TRBJ2-3; 9 bases are a match to TRBD2. CDR1 and CDR2 from the germline V gene are SQVTM and ANQGSEA. The length of the CDR3 is 16 residues. Germline trimming cut 6 bases from V and 4 bases from J; bases unmatched to any gene: 14. CDR3 sequence: CSVSGYSGSTADTQYF. The CDR3 bases are TGCAGCGTGAGCGGATATAGCGGGAGTACGGCAGATACGCAGTATTTT.

This clonotype was seen at least ten times. The chain employs TRBV20-1 and TRBJ2-5, with 9 bases fitting TRBD2. This CDR3 is 16 amino acids long. V was clipped by 3 bases and J by 5 bases; unmatched bases: 13. CDR1 is DFQATT and CDR2 is SNEGSKA in the germline V gene (reference sequence). CDR3 amino acids: CSASNRGRADGETQYF. The CDR3 DNA sequence: TGCAGTGCTAGTAATCGCGGGAGGGCCGACGGGGAGACCCAGTACTTC.

This clonotype was picked up many times. CDR3 loop: CSSYSNEQFF. In DNA, the CDR3 is TGCAGTTCCTACTCCAATGAGCAGTTCTTC. The gene calls are TRBV20-1 and TRBJ2-1; D ambiguous. There are 10 residues in the CDR3. Trimming took off 8 bases at V and 6 bases at J, with 8 bases between the two ends. The germline gives CDR1 DFQATT, CDR2 SNEGSKA (reference sequence).

V and J are TRBV7-2 and TRBJ2-7, with 7 bases matching TRBD1. The J segment lost 5 bases and the V segment lost 5 bases, leaving 9 bases of the junction unmatched. Per germline, CDR1 SGHTA and CDR2 FQGNSA. The CDR3 loop spans 14 amino acids. The CDR3 here is CASSLNRGGDEQYF. In nucleotides, the CDR3 is TGTGCCAGCAGCCTAAACAGGGGTGGGGACGAGCAGTACTTC.

This clonotype was seen only a few times. The chain links TRBV18 to TRBJ1-1; tentative D call: TRBD1 (5 bases). The V end lost 6 bases, the J end lost 3 bases, and 14 bases lay between the germline ends. The CDR3 extends over 14 amino acids. The germline gives CDR1 KGHSH, CDR2 LQKENI. CDR3 protein: CASSLGASDTEAFF. The CDR3 DNA sequence: TGTGCCAGCTCCCTCGGGGCTTCTGACACTGAAGCTTTCTTT.

This chain connects TRBV6-5 to TRBJ2-7; D is possibly TRBD2 (5 bases). CDR1 and CDR2 (germline): MNHEY, SVGAGI. The CDR3 runs to 15 residues. V lost 2 bases and J 2 bases, leaving 13 bases between the germline ends. CDR3 in amino acids: CASSYRTRFPYEQYF. CDR3 bases: TGTGCCAGCAGTTACCGGACTCGTTTTCCCTACGAGCAGTACTTC.

This clonotype was detected many times. This sequence joins TRBV10-3 and TRBJ2-7, with D hard to call. The CDR3 is 13 amino acids. Germline loops: CDR1 ENHRY, CDR2 SYGVKD. Trimming removed 5 bases at V and 6 bases at J, with 14 bases between. For the CDR3, the DNA is TGTGCCATCAGTCCGACCAAAACGGGCGAGCAGTACTTC. Protein product: CAISPTKTGEQYF.

This clonotype has a count of ten or more. V gene TRBV4-3 combines with J gene TRBJ2-1; unclear D gene. This CDR3 spans 15 amino acids. Trimming took 0 bases from V and 4 from J, leaving 10 bases between them. The germline V gene has CDR1 LGHNA and CDR2 YSLEER. CDR3 protein: CASSQDNNQYNEQFF. The CDR3 DNA sequence: TGCGCCAGCAGCCAAGATAATAACCAGTACAATGAGCAGTTCTTC.

This clonotype was recorded at least ten times. The chain carries TRBV29-1 and TRBJ2-4, with D maybe TRBD1 (6 bases). Germline CDR1 SQVTM, CDR2 ANQGSEA. The CDR3 covers 12 residues. The V end lost 5 bases, the J end lost 7 bases, and 12 bases lay between the germline ends. In DNA form, the CDR3 reads TGCAGCGTTTTAGAGGGGGAGAACATTCAGTACTTC. It translates to CSVLEGENIQYF.

This clonotype was seen at least ten times. The CDR3 protein is CASSWTRGTEAFF. The DNA of the CDR3 is TGTGCCAGCAGCTGGACCCGAGGTACTGAAGCTTTCTTT. J is TRBJ1-1 and V is TRBV6-1; unclear D gene. Germline lookup yields CDR1 MNHNS and CDR2 SASEGT. V shed 6 bases and J shed 5 bases, with 13 bases lying between them. The CDR3 has 13 amino acids.

The rearrangement uses TRBV7-2 and TRBJ2-1; D remains ambiguous. With 0 bases removed from V and 8 bases from J, the gap between germline ends came to 8 bases. This CDR3 contains 13 residues. Germline V gives CDR1 SGHTA, CDR2 FQGNSA. This CDR3 reads CASSLASVYEQFF. Here the CDR3 DNA reads TGTGCCAGCAGCTTAGCTAGTGTGTATGAGCAGTTCTTC.

This clonotype was recorded at least ten times. The chain has TRBV27 and TRBJ1-4; 7 nucleotides match TRBD1. V lost 4 bases to trimming and J lost 5 bases; unmatched junction nucleotides: 4. Per the germline V gene, CDR1 is MNHEY and CDR2 is SMNVEV (reference sequence). The CDR3 has 14 residues. The CDR3 spells CASSSGTVNEKLFF. In nucleotides, the CDR3 is TGTGCCAGCAGTTCCGGGACAGTCAATGAAAAACTGTTTTTT.